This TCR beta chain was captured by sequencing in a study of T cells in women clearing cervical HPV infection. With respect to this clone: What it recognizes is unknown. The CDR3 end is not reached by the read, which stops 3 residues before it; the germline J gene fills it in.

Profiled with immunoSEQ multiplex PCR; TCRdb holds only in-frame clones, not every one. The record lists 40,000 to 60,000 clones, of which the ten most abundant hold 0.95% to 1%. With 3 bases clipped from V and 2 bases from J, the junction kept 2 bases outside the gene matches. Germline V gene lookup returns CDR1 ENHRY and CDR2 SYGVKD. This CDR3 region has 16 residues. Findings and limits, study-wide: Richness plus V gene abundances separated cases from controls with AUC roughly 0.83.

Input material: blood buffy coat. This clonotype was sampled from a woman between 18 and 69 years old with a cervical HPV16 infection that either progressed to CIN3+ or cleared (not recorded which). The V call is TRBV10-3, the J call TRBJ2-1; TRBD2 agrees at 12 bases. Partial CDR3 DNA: TGTGCCATCAGTGACCGGACTAGCGGGGCCTACAATGAG. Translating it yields CAISDRTSGAYNE. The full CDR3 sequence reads CAISDRTSGAYNEQFF.